These 31 T cell receptor beta chains were all obtained from the same sample, sequenced in a study of T-cell memory formation after mild COVID-19. TCRdb re-analysed the 5' RACE reads in MiXCR, keeping a single row per CDR3 protein. The profile shows around 200,000 distinct CDR3 sequences, approximately 16% of them singletons. The material sequenced was PBMCs or a T cell subset sorted from them (not recorded which). These receptors were obtained from an adult woman who had mild COVID-19 (a few samples of this study predate the infection). Cell type and time point are not known.

The V gene is TRBV15, the J gene TRBJ2-3; D is unclear. Germline lookup yields CDR1 LNHNV and CDR2 YYDKDF (reference sequence). The CDR3 covers 14 residues. The V gene lost 1 base and the J gene lost 2 bases, with 7 bases spanning the gap. For the CDR3, the DNA is TGTGCCACCAGCAGAGTGCCCGACACAGATACGCAGTATTTT. Translation gives CATSRVPDTDTQYF. Looking up the rest from reference TRBV15 and TRBJ2-3 gives the full variable domain: DAMVIQNPRYQVTQFGKPVTLSCSQTLNHNVMYWYQQKSSQAPKLLFHYYDKDFNNEADTPDNFQSRRPNTSFCFLDIRSPGLGDTAMYLCATSRVPDTDTQYFGPGTRLTVL.

This clonotype was counted a single time. The rearrangement uses TRBV11-2 and TRBJ2-2; weak D call: TRBD1 (5 bases). The V end was cut by 5 bases, the J end by 0 bases, with 19 bases between. This CDR3 comprises 18 residues. Germline V gives CDR1 SGHAT, CDR2 FQNNGV. CDR3 nucleotide sequence: TGTGCCAGCAGCCACGTAGGGTCGTGGGGCCCGAACACCGGGGAGCTGTTTTTT. Protein: CASSHVGSWGPNTGELFF.

V gene TRBV29-1 combines with J gene TRBJ2-1; 7 nucleotides align to TRBD1. The V and J ends lost 2 bases and 7 bases, in that order; junction bases with no gene match: 8. The CDR3 spans 14 residues. The germline CDR1 and CDR2 sequences are SQVTM and ANQGSEA. CDR3 protein: CSVEQQGPMNEQFF. CDR3 coding DNA: TGCAGCGTTGAACAACAGGGGCCTATGAATGAGCAGTTCTTC.

This clonotype was seen only a few times. CDR3 in DNA: TGCAGTGCGGGATACAATGAGCAGTTCTTC. Translation gives CSAGYNEQFF. The V and J genes are TRBV20-1 and TRBJ2-1; D unresolved. The CDR3 length is 10 residues. V shed 6 bases and J shed 4 bases, with 4 bases lying between them. The V gene's germline CDR1 is DFQATT and CDR2 SNEGSKA (reference sequence).

The chain carries TRBV12-3 or TRBV12-4 and TRBJ1-3; D is unclear. Trimming removed 3 bases from V and 0 bases from J, with 12 bases in between. CDR3 length: 16 amino acids. CDR3 nucleotides: TGTGCCAGCAGTTTGAGATTTGCCGCCTCTGGAAACACCATATATTTT. Encoded protein: CASSLRFAASGNTIYF.

The chain couples TRBV20-1 to TRBJ1-5; weak D call: TRBD1 (6 bases). Trimming left V 1 base short and J 0 bases short, with 13 bases between. Germline values: CDR1 DFQATT, CDR2 SNEGSKA (reference sequence). The CDR3 covers 16 residues. The CDR3 nucleotides are TGCAGTGCTAGAGTCGCAGGGGCATATAGCAATCAGCCCCAGCATTTT. The encoded protein is CSARVAGAYSNQPQHF.

V gene TRBV24-1 combines with J gene TRBJ2-3, with 7 bases lining up with TRBD2. Germline V lookup: CDR1 KGHDR, CDR2 SFDVKD. The junction had 8 bases not matched to a gene; V was cut back by 6 bases and J by 3 bases. The CDR3 extends over 15 amino acids. The DNA of the CDR3 is TGTGCCACCAGTCTGGCTAGCGGAAGTACAGATACGCAGTATTTT. Encoded protein: CATSLASGSTDTQYF.

This clonotype was picked up a small number of times. The rearrangement uses TRBV21-1 and TRBJ1-2; the D segment call TRBD1 is taken from the table without a DNA check. TRBV21-1 is reported as a pseudogene. The CDR3 contains 20 residues. CDR3 residues: CASSRYHRDRGPRTNYGYTF. In nucleotides, the CDR3 is TGTGCCAGCAGCAGATACCATCGGGACAGGGGGCCGAGAACTAACTATGGCTACACCTTC.

The V gene is TRBV4-1, the J gene TRBJ2-3; D call uncertain. The CDR3 runs to 15 residues. The V gene lost 4 bases and the J gene lost 13 bases, with 24 bases spanning the gap. Germline V lookup: CDR1 MGHRA, CDR2 YSYEKL. The CDR3 spells CASSRTPVAAQEKYF. CDR3 in DNA: TGCGCCAGCAGCCGGACGCCCGTGGCGGCCCAGGAGAAGTATTTT.

This clonotype was counted at least ten times. This chain joins TRBV7-9 and TRBJ2-5; no definite D call. CDR1 is SEHNR, CDR2 FQNEAQ, per germline (reference sequence). The CDR3 is made up of 14 amino acids. Trimming stripped 0 bases from V and 5 bases from J, with 10 bases between. The DNA of the CDR3 is TGTGCCAGCAGCTTAGCGGATCGCCAGGAGACCCAGTACTTC. Translated, it gives CASSLADRQETQYF. Full variable domain (remainder filled in from reference TRBV7-9 and TRBJ2-5): DTGVSQNPRHKITKRGQNVTFRCDPISEHNRLYWYRQTLGQGPEFLTYFQNEAQLEKSRLLSDRFSAERPKGSFSTLEIQRTEQGDSAMYLCASSLADRQETQYFGPGTRLLVL.

The rearrangement joins TRBV18 to TRBJ2-3; D unclear. Germline values: CDR1 KGHSH, CDR2 LQKENI. Between the trimmed V and J ends, which lost 1 base and 5 bases, there was a span of 7 bases. The length of the CDR3 is 13 residues. CDR3 in amino acids: CASSPQVEDTQYF. CDR3 in DNA: TGTGCCAGCTCACCACAGGTTGAAGATACGCAGTATTTT.

The chain carries TRBV12-3 or TRBV12-4 and TRBJ1-5, with D unresolved. Trimming left V 3 bases short and J 4 bases short, with 10 bases between. The CDR3 covers 14 residues. This CDR3 is CASSFERENQPQHF. The CDR3 DNA reads as TGTGCCAGCAGTTTTGAAAGGGAAAATCAGCCCCAGCATTTT.

This clonotype has only a few counts. The rearrangement uses TRBV6-5 and TRBJ2-2, with 8 bases aligning to TRBD1. CDR3 length: 16 amino acids. CDR1 is MNHEY and CDR2 is SVGAGI in the germline V gene. After removal of 6 bases from V and 6 bases from J, the junction contained 12 bases not matched to a gene. The CDR3 DNA reads TGTGCCAGCAGCTCCGGGGGCAGGGGGCGCGCCGGGGAGCTGTTTTTT. Translating gives CASSSGGRGRAGELFF.

The rearrangement links TRBV11-2 to TRBJ2-7; TRBD2 matches at 7 bases. V trimming: 0 bases; J trimming: 4 bases; junction bases outside the gene matches: 6. From germline, CDR1 is SGHAT and CDR2 FQNNGV. This CDR3 spans 15 amino acids. CDR3 protein: CASSLDRAGPYEQYF. CDR3 bases: TGTGCCAGCAGCTTAGATCGAGCGGGACCTTACGAGCAGTACTTC.

Only a few counts were recorded for this clonotype. The chain has TRBV12-3 or TRBV12-4 and TRBJ1-2; D remains ambiguous. V lost 6 bases and J 2 bases, leaving 10 bases between the germline ends. This CDR3 comprises 13 residues. The DNA of the CDR3 is TGTGCCAGCAGCCTCATGGGGAACTATGGCTACACCTTC. Its translation is CASSLMGNYGYTF.

This clonotype turned up a few times. The chain has TRBV4-3 and TRBJ2-3; 7 bases align to TRBD2. CDR1 is LGHNA, CDR2 YSLEER, per germline. With V trimmed by 1 base and J by 1 base, 11 bases remained unmatched. CDR3 length: 18 amino acids. The CDR3 loop is CASSQVAGVSEGTDTQYF. For the CDR3, the DNA is TGCGCCAGCAGCCAAGTTGCGGGAGTGAGTGAGGGCACAGATACGCAGTATTTT.

This clonotype showed up just a few times. CDR3 DNA sequence: TGTGCCATCCGATCAACAGGCACCGGGGAGCTGTTTTTT. Residues: CAIRSTGTGELFF. V usage is TRBV6-2 or TRBV6-3 and J usage is TRBJ2-2; perhaps TRBD1 as D (5 bases). V lost 10 bases, J lost 4 bases, and 13 bases lay in between. This CDR3 contains 13 residues. The germline V gene has CDR1 MNHEY and CDR2 SVGEGT.

Concerning this clonotype itself: At one boundary the junction diverges from the germline segment, which might be a read error. This rearrangement joins TRBV5-5 to TRBJ2-3, with no clear D. Germline CDR1 and CDR2: SGHKS and YYEKEE (reference sequence). The CDR3 sequence is 13 residues long. CDR3 in amino acids: CASSLGLTDTQYF. The CDR3 nucleotides read TGCGCCAGCAGCTTAGGATTAACAGATACGCAGTATTTT.

This clonotype was seen only a few times. This sequence joins TRBV7-6 and TRBJ2-1; D possibly uses TRBD1 or TRBD2 (6 bases each). Germline CDR1 SGHVS, CDR2 FNYEAQ. The CDR3 runs to 16 residues. The V end was cut by 6 bases, the J end by 7 bases, with 22 bases between. The CDR3 loop reads CASRSPWGASRNEQFF. CDR3 DNA sequence: TGTGCCAGCAGATCCCCGTGGGGGGCTAGCAGGAATGAGCAGTTCTTC. The whole variable domain, remainder taken from reference TRBV7-6 and TRBJ2-1, is GAGVSQSPRYKVTKRGQDVALRCDPISGHVSLYWYRQALGQGPEFLTYFNYEAQQDKSGLPNDRFSAERPEGSISTLTIQRTEQRDSAMYRCASRSPWGASRNEQFFGPGTRLTVL.

The chain's CDR3 is CATSDLAGTLETQYF. In nucleotides, the CDR3 is TGTGCCACCAGTGATTTAGCAGGGACGTTGGAGACCCAGTACTTC. J is TRBJ2-5 and V is TRBV24-1; D may be TRBD1 or TRBD2 (5 bases each). This CDR3 spans 15 amino acids. Germline CDR1 reads KGHDR; CDR2 reads SFDVKD. Trimming removed 1 base from V and 5 bases from J, with 13 bases in between.

V is TRBV20-1 and J is TRBJ1-1; D ambiguous. The V end was cut by 0 bases, the J end by 0 bases, with 14 bases between. The CDR3 runs 16 residues. CDR1 and CDR2 (germline): DFQATT, SNEGSKA (reference sequence). The CDR3 nucleotides read TGCAGTGCTAGAGAAGCCAGGAAACTCATGAACACTGAAGCTTTCTTT. Translation gives CSAREARKLMNTEAFF.

This clonotype has only a few counts. The chain employs TRBV7-8 and TRBJ2-3; 9 bases are a match to TRBD1. This CDR3 has 15 residues. The V and J ends lost 4 bases and 4 bases, in that order; junction bases with no gene match: 6. Germline loops: CDR1 SGHVS, CDR2 FQNEAQ. The CDR3: CASSYRQGVSDTQYF. The CDR3 region has the DNA TGTGCCAGCAGCTACCGACAGGGGGTGTCAGATACGCAGTATTTT.

The chain employs TRBV7-9 and TRBJ2-7, with 9 bases matching TRBD1. The germline CDR1 and CDR2 sequences are SEHNR and FQNEAQ (reference sequence). J gave up 7 bases and V 3 bases, and 10 bases lay outside the gene matches. The CDR3 totals 15 residues. The CDR3 is CASSLSRTGAQEQYF. In nucleotides, the CDR3 is TGTGCCAGCAGCTTGTCCCGGACAGGGGCTCAGGAGCAGTACTTC.

The gene calls are TRBV3-1 and TRBJ1-1; 9 bases agree with TRBD1. Germline lookup yields CDR1 LGHDT and CDR2 YNNKEL (reference sequence). There are 16 residues in the CDR3. Losses at the gene ends were 1 base for V and 6 bases for J; bases not matched to a gene: 9. CDR3 sequence: CASSQVFRTGVAEAFF. CDR3 DNA sequence: TGTGCCAGCAGCCAAGTATTTAGGACAGGGGTTGCTGAAGCTTTCTTT.

This clonotype was seen only a few times. The chain links TRBV5-1 to TRBJ2-6; TRBD1 matches 8 bases. Unmatched junction bases numbered 5, after V lost 7 bases and J lost 2 bases. Germline V gene data show CDR1 as SGHRS and CDR2 as YFSETQ. The CDR3 totals 15 residues. The CDR3 is CASHPGGAGANVLTF. The CDR3 bases are TGCGCCAGCCACCCAGGGGGCGCTGGGGCCAACGTCCTGACTTTC.

This clonotype was counted many times. V is TRBV20-1 and J is TRBJ2-7; 10 bases map to TRBD2. CDR1 is DFQATT, CDR2 SNEGSKA, per germline (reference sequence). CDR3 length equals 13 residues. Trimming at V came to 5 bases and at J to 9 bases, leaving 10 bases not matched to a gene. CDR3 sequence (DNA): TGCAGTGCTCCCGAGCGGGGGGGCCGGTTGCAGTACTTC. Its translation: CSAPERGGRLQYF.

The V call is TRBV10-2, the J call TRBJ2-7; 8 bases line up with TRBD1. Trimming took 6 bases from V and 2 from J; bases not matched to a gene: 9. The CDR3 has 15 residues. Germline V CDR1 and CDR2: WSHSY, SAAADI. CDR3 sequence (DNA): TGCGCCAGCAGGGCACCGGGACAGGCGACCTACGAGCAGTACTTC. Translation gives CASRAPGQATYEQYF.

This rearrangement joins TRBV5-1 to TRBJ1-1; D unclear. V lost 5 bases to trimming and J lost 4 bases, with 12 bases between them. CDR3 size: 13 residues. From germline, CDR1 is SGHRS and CDR2 YFSETQ. The CDR3 protein is CASSSRRSTEAFF. The DNA of the CDR3 is TGCGCCAGCAGTTCGAGGCGAAGCACTGAAGCTTTCTTT.

This clonotype was detected a few times. The chain uses TRBV5-1 and TRBJ1-6; D gene ambiguous. The germline V and J ends were trimmed by 7 bases and 7 bases, with 12 bases remaining between them. Germline V gene data show CDR1 as SGHRS and CDR2 as YFSETQ. The CDR3 runs 13 residues. The DNA for the CDR3 is TGCGCCAGCCGACCCCCGGAGAATTCACCCCTCCACTTT. Amino acid sequence: CASRPPENSPLHF.

The V gene is TRBV4-1, the J gene TRBJ2-7, with TRBD1 as a possible D gene (5 bases). The length of the CDR3 is 15 residues. V was trimmed by 1 base and J by 4 bases, leaving 14 bases between them. Germline CDR1 reads MGHRA; CDR2 reads YSYEKL. The CDR3 spells CASSQVGLVTYEQYF. CDR3 coding DNA: TGCGCCAGCAGCCAAGTGGGGCTAGTTACTTACGAGCAGTACTTC.

There are a few counts of this clonotype. CDR3 nucleotides: TGCGCCAGCAACAAGGGACAGGGAGTTGGTGGCTACACCTTC. Its protein product is CASNKGQGVGGYTF. V is TRBV5-1 and J is TRBJ1-2, with 9 bases matching TRBD1. CDR1 SGHRS and CDR2 YFSETQ come from the germline V gene. Unmatched junction bases numbered 10, after V lost 6 bases and J lost 7 bases. This CDR3 spans 14 amino acids.